The clone carrying this T cell receptor beta chain has just one count. The data were obtained in a study of blood T cell repertoires in COVID-19. Study-level information: Donors in the United States, Italy and Spain gave samples during acute or convalescent COVID-19.

CDR3 length: 14 residues. With V trimmed by 5 bases and J by 7 bases, 11 bases remained unmatched. Germline CDR1 MNHEY, CDR2 SVGAGI. Assay used: immunoSEQ multiplex PCR; TCRdb lists only in-frame clones, some missing. The repertoire holds approximately 190,000 clones, with approximately 91% as singletons. Input material: peripheral blood. V usage is TRBV6-5 and J usage is TRBJ2-7; 7 nucleotides line up with TRBD2. This receptor was taken from a woman aged 40 to 50 who had recovered from COVID-19. The DNA for the CDR3 is TGTGCCAGCAGTCCCGGGACCGTGGGGGGGGAGCAGTACTTC. Protein: CASSPGTVGGEQYF.